This T cell receptor (beta chain) derives from a study of CD8+ T cells in alopecia areata (dated by TCRdb to about 2018). Describing the broader study: The treated patients took part in an open-label pilot trial in which moderate-to-severe alopecia areata was treated with oral tofacitinib at 5 to 10 mg twice daily. Clonality in the scalp was compared among normal scalp (n=4), patchy alopecia areata scalp (n=8), and alopecia totalis/universalis scalp (n=8). On the human side, TCRbeta sequencing was run on scalp tissue and on sorted CD4+ and CD8+ peripheral blood T cells from healthy controls and from alopecia areata patients with either patchy or totalis/universalis disease. Patients on tofacitinib were biopsied at baseline and after 4 and 24 weeks of treatment, and several of the patients also had a later scalp biopsy. To study T cell clonal expansion in alopecia areata, the researchers applied high-throughput TCRbeta sequencing to both the C3H/HeJ mouse model and human patients. Disease severity in treated patients was measured with the SALT score, which quantifies the percentage of affected scalp surface area. Patients received tofacitinib for 6 to 18 months and were then followed off drug for 6 months to check for delayed response and recurrence. RNA was extracted with the PAXgene miRNA kit for fixed scalp, the miRNeasy kit for PBMCs, and the RNeasy kit for mouse skin. immunoSEQ multiplex PCR using 35 Vbeta forward primers and 13 Jbeta reverse primers was used to amplify TCRbeta CDR3 regions. Results the study describes overall, beyond this receptor: Because the treated cohort was small and had only one nonresponder, larger studies are needed to examine links between baseline CD8+ expansion and response. Tofacitinib significantly decreased scalp clonality and the number of expanded CD8+ clones among the top 100 scalp clones. Many expanded lesional clones were found to persist in scalp and blood during tofacitinib treatment, and relapse after treatment cessation may be partly explained by this persistence. TCR sequences shared between patients were less clear than in mice, possibly partly because of HLA diversity in the patient population. Unlike mouse skin, which is dominated by gammadelta T cells, normal human skin has resident alphabeta T cells that are also sequenced, and this complicates analysis of the scalp TCR repertoire. Compared with normal scalp, lesional scalp, particularly in alopecia totalis/universalis, had higher clonality and more expanded CD8+ clones, which suggests antigenic drive.

Reading the germline V gene (reference sequence) gives CDR1 MNHNY and CDR2 SVGAGI. CDR3 length: 15 amino acids, cysteine to phenylalanine. Kept here is only the CDR3 DNA, which spans 45 bases and is read in frame from base 1. V and J lose 6 bases and 4 bases, and a span of 19 bases separates them. Remarks on this clone: This clone's antigen is unknown. No much larger clone is present one base from it, and per-base qualities are unavailable.

The sample's time point label, in plain terms: roughly 24 weeks on oral tofacitinib. The intended sense of this specimen's treatment or condition label: oral pan-JAK inhibitor, 5-10 mg twice daily. Peripheral blood and lesional scalp punch biopsies were obtained from patients with alopecia areata. PBMCs were isolated by density centrifugation and stained for CD3, CD4 and CD8, after which CD4+ and CD8+ T cells were sorted on a FACSAria. Library generation was performed with the immunoSEQ multiplex PCR assay. To provide template for TCR sequencing, every sample had RNA extracted and reverse transcribed into cDNA. SuperScript III was used for first-strand cDNA synthesis, primed with a 2:1 mix of oligo-dT and random hexamers. A synthetic immune receptor repertoire was used to gauge amplification bias, and whatever bias remained was removed computationally. In the original analysis: Raw reads were preprocessed to remove errors, and CDR3 was defined according to IMGT conventions as the region from the conserved cysteine to phenylalanine. Clonality was calculated as 1 minus Shannon entropy normalized by log2 of the number of productive unique TCRs. CD4 or CD8 identity of scalp clones was inferred by cross-referencing scalp TCRbeta sequences with sorted blood CD4 and CD8 repertoires. The clones in this table, taken by TCRdb from immuneACCESS, are in-frame only. Not every clone is retained; where verified, under half of the shortfall comes from an unresolved V gene, and the cause of the rest is unknown. The D gene and trimming were derived from the DNA, and the V and J assignments and clone size from that table. The sample table holds 75,000 to 80,000 clones, of which approximately 70% were seen once. Together, the top ten hold about a quarter of the sample.

The sequence was collected from a human donor with alopecia areata. Recombination connected TRBV6-6 to TRBJ2-7, with an unclear D gene assignment. This material consisted of CD8+ T cells sorted from blood, taken at week 24, from a patient treated with tofacitinib. The CDR3 region reads CASSLTQTSLYEQYF. The DNA is TGTGCCAGCAGCCTAACCCAGACGAGTTTATACGAGCAGTACTTC.